This T cell receptor beta chain was recovered during a study of blood T cells in healthy people across ages. Study-wide results and caveats: Both naive CD4+ cell counts and diversity were greater in long-lived donors than in aged donors.

Points on this clonotype: The antigen is undetermined.

Germline assignment: CDR1 DFQATT and CDR2 SNEGSKA (reference sequence). This CDR3 comprises 13 residues. The germline V and J ends were trimmed by 2 bases and 7 bases, with 14 bases remaining between them. The second PCR ran about 6 to 11 cycles with a sample-barcoded 5' primer and J-beta primers. One entry per CDR3 protein, called by TCRdb with MiXCR from the 5' RACE reads. The sample lists approximately 800,000 distinct CDR3 sequences, nearly 60% occurring once. Russia was home to the donors, healthy Caucasian individuals aged about 6 to 90. The receptor comes from a man younger than 45 in good health. V and J are TRBV20-1 and TRBJ1-2; no firm D call. What was sequenced was blood. The CDR3 nucleotides read TGCAGTGCTAGAAAGGAGGAGACTTCTGGCTACACCTTC. Residues: CSARKEETSGYTF.